These 12 T cell receptor beta chains came from one sample sequenced in a study of regulatory T cells in long-lasting Graves disease. The sample's time point: persistent/refractory GD, antithyroid drugs over 5 years with positive TRAb. Extracted RNA from PBMCs served as the source of the TCR library. Assembly of TCR beta libraries relied on iRepertoire HTBI primers together with Arm-PCR of CDR3 regions. TCRdb analysed the multiplex PCR reads with MiXCR anew, one entry per CDR3 protein. This sample has hundreds of thousands of distinct CDR3 sequences, with about 32% found just once. The material sequenced was peripheral blood mononuclear cells (PBMCs), taken when the disease was refractory, from a patient treated with antithyroid drugs. These receptors originate from a female donor with Graves disease.

CDR3 sequence: CASSLWVRGELFF. DNA for the CDR3: TGTGCCAGCAGCCTGTGGGTCCGGGGGGAGCTGTTTTTT. V gene TRBV2 combines with J gene TRBJ2-2; D call uncertain. V was clipped by 6 bases and J by 8 bases, with 13 bases between them. The CDR3 consists of 13 residues. Germline CDR1 reads SNHLY; CDR2 reads FYNNEI.

V gene TRBV7-2 combines with J gene TRBJ1-1; maybe TRBD1 (5 bases). Germline lookup yields CDR1 SGHTA and CDR2 FQGNSA. This CDR3 comprises 14 residues. V lost 6 bases and J 7 bases, leaving 18 bases between the germline ends. CDR3 residues: CASSLDGRGIEAFF. CDR3 in DNA: TGTGCCAGCAGTCTTGACGGCCGGGGCATTGAAGCTTTCTTT.

The chain joins TRBV9 to TRBJ2-7; D may correspond to TRBD1 or TRBD2 (5 bases each). The CDR3 consists of 13 residues. Trimming stripped 4 bases from V and 7 bases from J, with 15 bases between. CDR1 is SGDLS, CDR2 YYNGEE, per germline. This CDR3 is CASSPGPAEEQYF. The CDR3 DNA reads as TGTGCCAGCAGCCCGGGACCCGCGGAGGAGCAGTACTTC. The entire variable domain, with the rest obtained from reference TRBV9 and TRBJ2-7, is as follows: DSGVTQTPKHLITATGQRVTLRCSPRSGDLSVYWYQQSLDQGLQFLIQYYNGEERAKGNILERFSAQQFPDLHSELNLSSLELGDSALYFCASSPGPAEEQYFGPGTRLTVT.

Only a few counts were recorded for this clonotype. The rearrangement joins TRBV19 to TRBJ1-5; 9 bases line up with TRBD1. This CDR3 contains 15 residues. Germline CDR1 LNHDA, CDR2 SQIVND (reference sequence). After removal of 5 bases from V and 7 bases from J, the junction contained 9 bases not matched to a gene. DNA of the CDR3: TGTGCCAGTAGTGGAACAGGGGGCAGGTACCAGCCCCAGCATTTT. Its translation is CASSGTGGRYQPQHF. Drawing the rest from reference TRBV19 and TRBJ1-5, the complete variable domain is DGGITQSPKYLFRKEGQNVTLSCEQNLNHDAMYWYRQDPGQGLRLIYYSQIVNDFQKGDIAEGYSVSREKKESFPLTVTSAQKNPTAFYLCASSGTGGRYQPQHFGDGTRLSIL.

This clonotype showed up just a few times. The rearrangement uses TRBV5-6 and TRBJ2-7; D not certain. V was pared by 1 base and J by 6 bases, with 8 bases between. The CDR3 has 12 residues. Germline CDR1 and CDR2: SGHDT and YYEEEE. The CDR3 loop reads CASSLIKAEQYF. The CDR3 bases are TGTGCCAGCAGCTTGATAAAGGCCGAGCAGTACTTC.

This clonotype was seen a few times. The chain has TRBV6-2 or TRBV6-3 and TRBJ1-6, with D unclear. This CDR3 spans 12 amino acids. The germline V and J ends were trimmed by 6 bases and 14 bases, with 14 bases remaining between them. Germline CDR1 reads MNHEY; CDR2 reads SVGEGT. CDR3 amino acids: CASREEEFALHF. As DNA, the CDR3 is TGTGCCAGCAGGGAGGAAGAATTCGCCCTCCACTTT.

The chain joins TRBV6-1 to TRBJ1-5; a weak D match, TRBD1 (6 bases). V was clipped by 3 bases and J by 6 bases, with 12 bases between them. The CDR3 extends over 14 amino acids. CDR1 is MNHNS and CDR2 is SASEGT in the germline V gene. The CDR3 DNA is TGTGCCAGCAGTGAGGGGGGCACGGGTCAGCCCCAGCATTTT. Translating it yields CASSEGGTGQPQHF.

This clonotype was seen a handful of times. One end of the junction varies from germline; a read error may be responsible. V is TRBV20-1 and J is TRBJ2-4; TRBD2 matches at 14 bases. Germline V gives CDR1 DFQATT, CDR2 SNEGSKA (reference sequence). The CDR3 sequence is 18 residues long. For the CDR3, the DNA is TGCAGTGCTAGAAGGGGACTAGCGGGAGCCCTAGCCAAAAACATTCGGTACTTC. Translated, it gives CSARRGLAGALAKNIRYF.

This clonotype was seen a handful of times. The V and J genes are TRBV3-1 and TRBJ1-2, with TRBD1 identical over 8 bases. The germline CDR1 and CDR2 sequences are LGHDT and YNNKEL (reference sequence). This CDR3 is 13 amino acids long. The trim removed 7 bases at V and 8 bases at J, leaving 9 bases unmatched. The CDR3 DNA is TGTGCCAGCACCCCGGCAGGGGGCGTGGGCTACACCTTC. Translating gives CASTPAGGVGYTF.

V gene TRBV11-2 combines with J gene TRBJ1-3, with D unresolved. The CDR3 is made up of 15 amino acids. Trimming stripped 1 base from V and 8 bases from J, with 15 bases between. Germline V gene lookup returns CDR1 SGHAT and CDR2 FQNNGV. The DNA for the CDR3 is TGTGCCAGCAGCTTAGGAGCGAACTCCAAAGACACCATATATTTT. It yields the protein CASSLGANSKDTIYF.

Turning to this clonotype: One end of the junction varies from germline; a read error may be responsible. The chain recombines TRBV27 with TRBJ1-1, with D possibly TRBD1 on 6 matching bases. CDR3 length: 14 amino acids. Germline CDR1 MNHEY, CDR2 SMNVEV (reference sequence). This chain's CDR3 is CASSINRANTEALF. The CDR3 DNA reads TGTGCCAGCAGTATTAACAGGGCGAACACTGAAGCTCTCTTT.

J is TRBJ2-7 and V is TRBV10-3, with D unresolved. Germline CDR1 and CDR2: ENHRY and SYGVKD. This CDR3 is 13 amino acids long. V was pared by 11 bases and J by 0 bases, with 14 bases between. The CDR3 DNA sequence: TGTGCCTCTTGGACGGGCATCTCCTACGAGCAGTACTTC. Translation gives CASWTGISYEQYF.